A selection of T cell receptor beta chains follows, all from one sample in a study of T cells in localized non-small cell lung cancer. The method was immunoSEQ multiplex PCR; TCRdb's version includes in-frame clones alone and lacks a portion of them. Of 28,000 or so clones in the sample, roughly 80% were seen once. Sample: peripheral blood, taken before any cancer treatment. Every receptor here comes from a man aged 40 to 70 with stage III squamous cell lung carcinoma. CDR3s include the opening cysteine and the closing phenylalanine or tryptophan. A D gene is named only where the DNA matches it firmly. Rows give clone size only sometimes, using once, few, many, or a class for an expanded clone.

TRBJ2-7 . once TRBV5-5 TGTGCCAGCAGCATTGACAGCTACGAGCAGTACTTC CASSIDSYEQYF
TRBJ2-1 . . TRBV7-3 TGTGCCAGCGGGATTAGCGGTAACAATGAGCAGTTCTTC CASGISGNNEQFF
TRBJ1-1 . . TRBV30 TGTGCCTGGAGTGGGGAAGGCCCTGGGGTCACTGAAGCTTTCTTT CAWSGEGPGVTEAFF
TRBJ2-7 . once TRBV6-1 TGTGCCAGCACGGGGGCTTACGAGCAGTACTTC CASTGAYEQYF
TRBJ1-1 . once TRBV18 TGTGCCAGCTCACCTCCCTCAAGGGTCACTGAAGCTTTCTTT CASSPPSRVTEAFF
TRBJ2-1 TRBD2 . TRBV10-1 TGCGCCAGCAGTGAGTCTGGGGCGGGAGCGGTATCCTACAATGAGCAGTTCTTC CASSESGAGAVSYNEQFF
TRBJ1-5 . . TRBV15 TGTGCCACCAGCAGAGAACAGCTCAATCAGCCCCAGCATTTT CATSREQLNQPQHF
TRBJ1-2 . . TRBV6-5 TGTGCCAGCAGTGAAGCAAGCTATGGCTACACCTTC CASSEASYGYTF
TRBJ2-3 . . TRBV6-1 TGTGCCAGCAGCCTGAGCCGAGATACGCAGTATTTT CASSLSRDTQYF
TRBJ2-2 TRBD2 . TRBV7-9 TGTGCCAGCCGCTTAGGTGCGGGGGAGAACACCGGGGAGCTGTTTTTT CASRLGAGENTGELFF
TRBJ1-5 . . TRBV7-9 TGTGCCAGCAGTTACGGGGATTATCAGCCCCAGCATTTT CASSYGDYQPQHF
TRBJ1-2 . . TRBV4-1 TGCGCCAGCAGCCAAGCGTCCGGGACAAACTATGGCTACACCTTC CASSQASGTNYGYTF
TRBJ2-7 TRBD2 . TRBV5-4 TGTGCCAGCAGCCCCGGGACTAGCGGGAGGCCTGGAGGCGAGCAGTACTTC CASSPGTSGRPGGEQYF
TRBJ1-4 . . TRBV6-5 TGTGCCAGCAGTTACTCGAGGTTGCGTGGGGAGGAAAAACTGTTTTTT CASSYSRLRGEEKLFF
TRBJ2-2 . . TRBV5-1 TGCGCCAGCAGCCGCGGTGAATGGACCGGGGAGCTGTTTTTT CASSRGEWTGELFF
TRBJ2-1 TRBD2 . TRBV18 TGTGCCAGCTCACCTTTCTCGTCAAGGGGACTAGCGACTAACAATGAGCAGTTCTTC CASSPFSSRGLATNNEQFF
TRBJ1-1 TRBD1 once TRBV10-2 TGCGCCAGCAGTGGCGGGGGGGGACAGGGGCTACCTGAAGCTTTCTTT CASSGGGGQGLPEAFF
TRBJ2-1 TRBD1 . TRBV18 TGTGCCAGCTCAAGGGACAGGGGTGACAATGAGCAGTTCTTC CASSRDRGDNEQFF
TRBJ2-3 TRBD2 . TRBV5-1 TGCGCCAGCATGGTAGCGGGGGCGCGTGATACGCAGTATTTT CASMVAGARDTQYF
TRBJ2-5 TRBD2 . TRBV7-8 TGTGCCAGCAGCTTAGCCGGGAGGGGGGAGACCCAGTACTTC CASSLAGRGETQYF
TRBJ2-2 TRBD2 . TRBV19 TGTGCCAGTAGTATTCTAGCGGGGGTCACCGGGGAGCTGTTTTTT CASSILAGVTGELFF
TRBJ1-2 . . TRBV5-8 TGTGCCAGCAGCTTGTTAGGAAATGGCTACACCTTC CASSLLGNGYTF
TRBJ2-1 TRBD1 . TRBV6-5 TGTGCCAGCAGAGGACCGGGACAGGGGACGCAGTTCTTC CASRGPGQGTQFF
TRBJ2-2 TRBD1 few TRBV29-1 TGCAGCGTTGAAACCACAGGGGACACCGGGGAGCTGTTTTTT CSVETTGDTGELFF
TRBJ2-7 TRBD1 . TRBV6-5 TGTGCCAGCAGTCCTCCTCGGACAGGCCCCGCGCAGTACTTC CASSPPRTGPAQYF
TRBJ1-1 . once TRBV25-1 TGTGCCAGCAGTGCAAGACAGTCTAGCGTCGCTGAAGCTTTCTTT CASSARQSSVAEAFF
TRBJ2-3 . . TRBV5-1 TGCGCCAGCAGGCTACAGGGCCATACAGATACGCAGTATTTT CASRLQGHTDTQYF
TRBJ2-2 TRBD2 . TRBV7-7 TGTGCCAGCAGCCCTTTAGCGGGGGGGCCTGGGGCCGGGGAGCTGTTTTTT CASSPLAGGPGAGELFF
TRBJ2-5 . . TRBV19 TGTGCCAGTAGTTCCGCGGGAGGACAGGGGGAGACCCAGTACTTC CASSSAGGQGETQYF
TRBJ1-5 TRBD1 once TRBV19 TGTGCCACGACGGGACAGGGGGCCGTTGGGAGCAATCAGCCCCAGCATTTT CATTGQGAVGSNQPQHF
TRBJ1-2 TRBD1 . TRBV30 TGTGCCTGGAGTGTACAGTCAGGGGGCACGAGGAGGTTC CAWSVQSGGTRRF
TRBJ1-2 . . TRBV28 TGTGCCAGCAGCTCCCCCCCGGGAAGTGCTAACTATGGCTACACCTTC CASSSPPGSANYGYTF
TRBJ2-5 TRBD2 . TRBV28 TGTGCCAGCATCGGGGGGGGGAGGCGGACCCAGTACTTC CASIGGGRRTQYF
TRBJ2-1 . . TRBV29-1 TGCAGCGTTGTGACAGCCATGACCTACAATGAGCAGTTCTTC CSVVTAMTYNEQFF
TRBJ2-5 TRBD2 . TRBV5-4 TGTGCCAGCAGCTTGGTGCTAGCGGGGGGCCTCGTGACCCAGTACTTC CASSLVLAGGLVTQYF
TRBJ1-2 . . TRBV7-3 TGTGCCAGCAGCCCCGGGCGACAGTTCTATGGCTACACCTTC CASSPGRQFYGYTF
TRBJ2-7 . . TRBV7-2 TGTGCCAGCAGCTCCCCCAAAGGCTACGAGCAGTACTTC CASSSPKGYEQYF
TRBJ2-3 . . TRBV7-3 TGTGCCAGCAGCTTAACCGCATTCGATACGCAGTATTTT CASSLTAFDTQYF
TRBJ2-1 TRBD2 . TRBV9 TGTGCCAGCAGCGCAGGACTAGCCCCCGGTCGAGATGAGCAGTTCTTC CASSAGLAPGRDEQFF
TRBJ2-1 TRBD1 . TRBV18 TGTGCCAGCTCAGAGGGGACAGGGGGTTACAATGAGCAGTTCTTC CASSEGTGGYNEQFF
TRBJ2-2 . . TRBV7-8 TGTGCCAGCAGCTTAAGCAGGGCGGGCACCGGGGAGCTGTTTTTT CASSLSRAGTGELFF
TRBJ1-1 . . TRBV5-1 TGCGCCAGCAGCTTCTCGGGCGCTTATAACACTGAAGCTTTCTTT CASSFSGAYNTEAFF
TRBJ2-7 TRBD1 . TRBV7-9 TGTGCCAGCAGCTTAGCGGGGGACAGGGACGAGCAGTACTTC CASSLAGDRDEQYF
TRBJ1-6 . . TRBV5-8 TGTGCCAGCAGCTTGTGGGAACTTAAGGATCTAAGTTCACCCCTCCACTTT CASSLWELKDLSSPLHF
TRBJ2-3 TRBD2 . TRBV7-3 TGTGCCAGCAGCAGTACTAGCGGGGGCCCGGATACGCAGTATTTT CASSSTSGGPDTQYF